The 28 T cell receptor beta chains in this list originate from one sample, sequenced in a study of technical replicates of blood from several donors. Generated by immunoSEQ multiplex PCR, the TCRdb table keeps only in-frame clones and is missing some. The repertoire holds roughly 15,000 clones, approximately 80% seen once, with 9.5% to 15% in the top ten. Sequencing was done on a sample of PBMCs. The receptor set was obtained from a human donor in good health.

The V and J genes are TRBV10-3 and TRBJ2-3, with TRBD2 matching over 13 bases. The CDR3 contains 15 residues. Germline V gene lookup returns CDR1 ENHRY and CDR2 SYGVKD. Trimming removed 5 bases from V and 3 bases from J; junction bases left unmatched: 2. CDR3 bases: TGTGCCATCAGTCAACTAGCGGGAGGGACAGATACGCAGTATTTT. This gives the protein CAISQLAGGTDTQYF.

CDR3 nucleotides: TGCAGCGGATCTAGCGCCGAAGAGACCCAGTACTTC. Amino acids: CSGSSAEETQYF. V gene TRBV29-1 combines with J gene TRBJ2-5; tentative D call: TRBD2 (6 bases). Per the germline V gene, CDR1 is SQVTM and CDR2 is ANQGSEA. Deletions cut 7 bases from V and 3 bases from J, with 12 bases between. This CDR3 comprises 12 residues.

The chain combines TRBV19 with TRBJ2-4; TRBD2 aligns across 7 bases. With V trimmed by 6 bases and J by 0 bases, 11 bases remained unmatched. The CDR3 runs 17 residues. Germline CDR1 LNHDA, CDR2 SQIVND (reference sequence). Written as DNA, the CDR3 is TGTGCCAGTAGCCGCCGGGAGGCGGGAGTAGCCAAAAACATTCAGTACTTC. This codes for CASSRREAGVAKNIQYF.

The chain couples TRBV5-4 to TRBJ2-1; D is uncertain. Trimming cost V 0 bases and J 0 bases, with 7 bases left between them. CDR1 SGHNT and CDR2 YYREEE come from the germline V gene (reference sequence). The CDR3 consists of 15 residues. This chain's CDR3 is CASSLAADSYNEQFF. The CDR3 nucleotides read TGTGCCAGCAGCTTGGCGGCGGACTCCTACAATGAGCAGTTCTTC.

The V gene is TRBV7-7, the J gene TRBJ2-1; D is possibly TRBD2 (6 bases). V dropped 0 bases and J dropped 2 bases, with 8 bases sitting between them. The CDR3 covers 15 residues. From germline, CDR1 is SSHAT and CDR2 FNYEAQ (reference sequence). The CDR3 nucleotides are TGTGCCAGCAGCTTAGCCGGGACTCCCTACAATGAGCAGTTCTTC. As protein: CASSLAGTPYNEQFF.

The chain couples TRBV27 to TRBJ2-7, with 11 bases that match TRBD1. Germline V lookup: CDR1 MNHEY, CDR2 SMNVEV (reference sequence). This CDR3 contains 16 residues. V shed 0 bases, J shed 5 bases, and the junction held 6 bases outside the gene matches. The CDR3 DNA reads as TGTGCCAGCAGTTTATCGGGACAGGGGGTGGGAAACGAGCAGTACTTC. Translation gives CASSLSGQGVGNEQYF.

This chain joins TRBV29-1 and TRBJ1-1, with 10 bases that match TRBD1. The trim removed 2 bases at V and 5 bases at J, leaving 11 bases unmatched. Germline V lookup: CDR1 SQVTM, CDR2 ANQGSEA. The CDR3 is made up of 16 amino acids. The DNA for the CDR3 is TGCAGCGTTGAACCCCACAGGACAGGGGGAAGTACTGAAGCTTTCTTT. It yields the protein CSVEPHRTGGSTEAFF.

The chain joins TRBV10-3 to TRBJ1-2, with a tentative D call TRBD1 (5 bases). Germline assignment: CDR1 ENHRY and CDR2 SYGVKD. The CDR3 extends over 12 amino acids. The V gene lost 8 bases and the J gene lost 8 bases, with 15 bases spanning the gap. CDR3 bases: TGTGCCATCTCGGGCCAGGGTTCCGGCTACACCTTC. It translates to CAISGQGSGYTF.

The chain links TRBV6-5 to TRBJ2-7; D uncertain. The CDR3 runs 11 residues. Germline CDR1 MNHEY, CDR2 SVGAGI. The germline V and J ends were trimmed by 4 bases and 4 bases, with 5 bases remaining between them. CDR3 sequence (DNA): TGTGCCAGCAGTTCCTTATACGAGCAGTACTTC. Translation gives CASSSLYEQYF.

CDR3 in amino acids: CASSQQGPYGYTF. As DNA, the CDR3 is TGTGCCAGTAGCCAACAGGGGCCCTATGGCTACACCTTC. The chain carries TRBV19 and TRBJ1-2; the match to TRBD1 covers 7 bases. CDR3 length: 13 amino acids. Looked up from germline, CDR1 is LNHDA and CDR2 is SQIVND (reference sequence). The trim removed 6 bases at V and 4 bases at J, leaving 5 bases unmatched.

The chain is built from TRBV5-4 and TRBJ2-7; D possibly corresponds to TRBD2 (6 bases). Trimming took 4 bases from V and 6 from J, leaving 17 bases between them. Germline-derived CDR1 and CDR2 are SGHNT and YYREEE (reference sequence). The CDR3 consists of 14 residues. The CDR3 spells CASSPRRGVSEQYF. The CDR3 coding sequence is TGTGCCAGCAGCCCCCGGAGGGGAGTAAGCGAGCAGTACTTC.

The chain uses TRBV11-3 and TRBJ2-5, with a tentative D call TRBD2 (6 bases). The CDR3 is 17 residues long. Trimming removed 3 bases at V and 0 bases at J, with 17 bases between. Germline values: CDR1 SGHNT, CDR2 YENEEA. The DNA of the CDR3 is TGTGCCAGCAGCTTCAATGGCGGCGGGACCAACCAAGAGACCCAGTACTTC. It translates to CASSFNGGGTNQETQYF.

The chain recombines TRBV18 with TRBJ1-3; TRBD1 might be the D (5 bases). The CDR3 spans 15 residues. Per germline, CDR1 KGHSH and CDR2 LQKENI. V was shortened by 3 bases and J by 3 bases, with 12 bases between the two germline ends. CDR3 region: CASSPDGGNGNTIYF. Written as DNA, the CDR3 is TGTGCCAGCTCACCGGACGGGGGGAATGGAAACACCATATATTTT. The full variable domain, rest sourced from reference TRBV18 and TRBJ1-3, is NAGVMQNPRHLVRRRGQEARLRCSPMKGHSHVYWYRQLPEEGLKFMVYLQKENIIDESGMPKERFSAEFPKEGPSILRIQQVVRGDSAAYFCASSPDGGNGNTIYFGEGSWLTVV.

The gene calls are TRBV11-2 and TRBJ2-5; 10 bases match TRBD2. The V gene end was trimmed by 5 bases and the J gene end by 5 bases; junction bases not matched to a gene: 5. Germline CDR1 is SGHAT and CDR2 is FQNNGV. The CDR3 is made up of 14 amino acids. The CDR3: CASSPAGGWETQYF. The CDR3, as DNA: TGTGCCAGCAGCCCAGCGGGAGGGTGGGAGACCCAGTACTTC.

The gene calls are TRBV6-1 and TRBJ2-1; 8 nucleotides line up with TRBD1. Germline V gene lookup returns CDR1 MNHNS and CDR2 SASEGT. The CDR3 has 12 amino acids. V shed 4 bases and J 7 bases; nucleotides not matched to a gene: 0. CDR3 loop: CASSGQGNEQFF. CDR3 sequence (DNA): TGTGCCAGCAGTGGACAGGGGAATGAGCAGTTCTTC.

The gene calls are TRBV27 and TRBJ2-1; 11 bases match TRBD2. Germline V lookup: CDR1 MNHEY, CDR2 SMNVEV (reference sequence). The length of the CDR3 is 14 residues. Trimming cost V 8 bases and J 4 bases; bases outside gene matches: 4. DNA for the CDR3: TGTGCCAGCTCCCTAGCGGGAGGTTACAATGAGCAGTTCTTC. It specifies CASSLAGGYNEQFF.

The J gene is TRBJ2-3, the V gene TRBV6-4; possible D gene TRBD2, 5 bases. This CDR3 region has 14 residues. Trimming took off 6 bases at V and 1 base at J, with 11 bases between the two ends. CDR1 is MRHNA and CDR2 is SNTAGT in the germline V gene. The CDR3 coding sequence is TGTGCCAGCAGCCAAGGACTTCGCACAGATACGCAGTATTTT. This codes for CASSQGLRTDTQYF.

As for this clone: Other DNA variants within this sample encode the same CDR3. The CDR3 is CASSPGQQNTEAFF. CDR3 DNA: TGTGCCAGCTCACCGGGACAACAGAACACTGAAGCTTTCTTT. The rearrangement joins TRBV18 to TRBJ1-1; tentatively, D is TRBD1 (6 bases). Trimming took 3 bases from V and 1 from J, leaving 9 bases between them. Germline V lookup: CDR1 KGHSH, CDR2 LQKENI. There are 14 residues in the CDR3.

CDR3 loop: CASSPRTGDNEQYF. The DNA for the CDR3 is TGTGCCAGCAGCCCCCGGACAGGGGATAACGAGCAGTACTTC. The genes are TRBV6-1 and TRBJ2-7, with TRBD1 matching 9 bases. J was trimmed by 5 bases and V by 6 bases; bases with no gene match: 8. The CDR3 is 14 residues long. Germline lookup yields CDR1 MNHNS and CDR2 SASEGT.

This clone was recorded a few times. The chain carries TRBV7-8 and TRBJ2-3; 8 bases agree with TRBD2. Trimming removed 2 bases from V and 1 base from J; junction bases left unmatched: 2. This CDR3 has 15 amino acids. Looked up from germline, CDR1 is SGHVS and CDR2 is FQNEAQ. DNA for the CDR3: TGTGCCAGCAGCTTAAGGCGGGAGGGCACAGATACGCAGTATTTT. Its translation: CASSLRREGTDTQYF. Full variable domain (outside the CDR3, taken from reference TRBV7-8 and TRBJ2-3): GAGVSQSPRYKVAKRGQDVALRCDPISGHVSLFWYQQALGQGPEFLTYFQNEAQLDKSGLPSDRFFAERPEGSVSTLKIQRTQQEDSAVYLCASSLRREGTDTQYFGPGTRLTVL.

V usage is TRBV18 and J usage is TRBJ2-1; D unresolved. The germline V gene has CDR1 KGHSH and CDR2 LQKENI. This CDR3 comprises 13 residues. V lost 3 bases, J lost 5 bases, and 8 bases lay in between. The CDR3 is CASSPYSNNEQFF. CDR3 coding DNA: TGTGCCAGCTCACCCTATAGCAACAATGAGCAGTTCTTC. The complete variable domain, with remaining parts taken from reference TRBV18 and TRBJ2-1, reads NAGVMQNPRHLVRRRGQEARLRCSPMKGHSHVYWYRQLPEEGLKFMVYLQKENIIDESGMPKERFSAEFPKEGPSILRIQQVVRGDSAAYFCASSPYSNNEQFFGPGTRLTVL.

The CDR3 DNA sequence: TGCAGCGTAGGGGGTCTAGCGGGAGGGGGTCGAGAGACCCAGTACTTC. Its translation: CSVGGLAGGGRETQYF. This rearrangement joins TRBV29-1 to TRBJ2-5; TRBD2 agrees at 12 bases. There are 16 residues in the CDR3. V shed 6 bases and J 4 bases; nucleotides not matched to a gene: 12. CDR1 and CDR2 (germline): SQVTM, ANQGSEA.

The rearrangement uses TRBV21-1 and TRBJ1-2; TRBD1 was called by the table and not checked on the DNA. TRBV21-1 is a listed pseudogene. This CDR3 spans 17 amino acids. The chain's CDR3 is CASSSLRTGDTIYGYTF. The CDR3 DNA is TGTGCCAGCAGCAGCCTCAGGACAGGGGATACGATCTATGGCTACACCTTC.

CDR3 in amino acids: CASTSRGVETQYF. DNA for the CDR3: TGTGCCAGCACCAGCCGGGGGGTAGAGACCCAGTACTTC. The rearrangement uses TRBV2 and TRBJ2-5; 7 positions agree with TRBD2. The V gene's germline CDR1 is SNHLY and CDR2 FYNNEI. The ends lost 7 bases at V and 4 bases at J; junction bases unmatched: 6. The CDR3 runs 13 residues.

There are a few counts of this clone. The V gene is TRBV2, the J gene TRBJ1-2; D is undetermined. Germline V gene data show CDR1 as SNHLY and CDR2 as FYNNEI. The CDR3 length is 12 residues. Trimming took 6 bases from V and 12 from J, leaving 17 bases between them. DNA for the CDR3: TGTGCCAGCAGATTCCAGGAGGAAGGAAACACCTTC. Translated, it gives CASRFQEEGNTF.

The rearrangement links TRBV5-4 to TRBJ2-6; perhaps TRBD1 as D (7 bases). This CDR3 comprises 18 residues. Germline values: CDR1 SGHNT, CDR2 YYREEE (reference sequence). Trimming took 2 bases from V and 0 from J, leaving 15 bases between them. This chain's CDR3 is CASSLMGQGGSGANVLTF. In DNA, the CDR3 is TGTGCCAGCAGCTTAATGGGTCAGGGGGGCTCTGGGGCCAACGTCCTGACTTTC.

This chain uses TRBV5-1 with TRBJ1-4; possible D gene TRBD1, 6 bases. Per germline, CDR1 SGHRS and CDR2 YFSETQ. CDR3 length: 15 residues. Trimming cost V 1 base and J 7 bases, with 14 bases left between them. Written as DNA, the CDR3 is TGCGCCAGCAGCTTGATGAACCAGGGGAGTGAAAAACTGTTTTTT. Its protein product is CASSLMNQGSEKLFF.

This clone has more than one count but fewer than ten. CDR3 sequence: CASSLSGQGWHF. CDR3 nucleotide sequence: TGTGCCAGCAGTTTATCGGGACAGGGATGGCATTTT. The chain recombines TRBV28 with TRBJ1-5; 9 nucleotides agree with TRBD1. Germline trimming cut 1 base from V and 15 bases from J; bases unmatched to any gene: 4. The CDR3 runs to 12 residues. Germline assignment: CDR1 MDHEN and CDR2 SYDVKM.